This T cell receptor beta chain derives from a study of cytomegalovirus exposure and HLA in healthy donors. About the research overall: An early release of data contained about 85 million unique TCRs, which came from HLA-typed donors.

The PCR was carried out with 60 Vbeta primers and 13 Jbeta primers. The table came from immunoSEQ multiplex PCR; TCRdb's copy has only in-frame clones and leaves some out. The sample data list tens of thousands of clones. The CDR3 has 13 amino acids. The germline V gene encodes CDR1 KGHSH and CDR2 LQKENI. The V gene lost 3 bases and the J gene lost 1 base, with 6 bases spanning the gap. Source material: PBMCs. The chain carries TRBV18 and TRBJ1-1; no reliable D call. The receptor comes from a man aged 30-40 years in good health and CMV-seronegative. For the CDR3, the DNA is TGTGCCAGCTCACCGAAACAGAACACTGAAGCTTTCTTT. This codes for CASSPKQNTEAFF.